This entry lists 3 T cell receptor beta chains sequenced from one sample in a study of blood T cell repertoires in COVID-19. Method: immunoSEQ multiplex PCR; TCRdb's copy keeps in-frame clones and lacks some. The top ten hold roughly 19% of the sample, which has 150,000 to 200,000 clones, under 90% seen once. Sequencing used peripheral blood. The receptors come from a woman at least 80 years old with acute or convalescent COVID-19.

The chain couples TRBV18 to TRBJ1-1; 10 bases match TRBD1. Germline V gives CDR1 KGHSH, CDR2 LQKENI. With V trimmed by 2 bases and J by 9 bases, 3 bases remained unmatched. This CDR3 is built from 13 residues. For the CDR3, the DNA is TGTGCCAGCTCACCAGGACAGGGGGTGAAAGCTTTCTTT. Protein sequence: CASSPGQGVKAFF.

This clone has only a few counts. The genes are TRBV6-2 or TRBV6-3 and TRBJ1-5; D unclear. Trimming removed 6 bases from V and 2 bases from J, with 17 bases in between. The CDR3 loop spans 16 amino acids. The germline V gene encodes CDR1 MNHEY and CDR2 SVGEGT. The CDR3 DNA is TGTGCCAGCAGCCTAATCTGGAGGTTGCGCAATCAGCCCCAGCATTTT. Translated: CASSLIWRLRNQPQHF.

V usage is TRBV7-2 and J usage is TRBJ2-5, with 12 bases aligning to TRBD2. CDR1 SGHTA and CDR2 FQGNSA come from the germline V gene. The CDR3 spans 15 residues. V was pared by 4 bases and J by 4 bases, with 4 bases of the junction left unmatched. The CDR3 here is CASSSRLAGAETQYF. The CDR3 bases are TGTGCCAGCAGCTCCCGACTAGCGGGGGCAGAGACCCAGTACTTC. Variable domain in full (rest from reference TRBV7-2 and TRBJ2-5): GAGVSQSPSNKVTEKGKDVELRCDPISGHTALYWYRQSLGQGLEFLIYFQGNSAPDKSGLPSDRFSAERTGGSVSTLTIQRTQQEDSAVYLCASSSRLAGAETQYFGPGTRLLVL.